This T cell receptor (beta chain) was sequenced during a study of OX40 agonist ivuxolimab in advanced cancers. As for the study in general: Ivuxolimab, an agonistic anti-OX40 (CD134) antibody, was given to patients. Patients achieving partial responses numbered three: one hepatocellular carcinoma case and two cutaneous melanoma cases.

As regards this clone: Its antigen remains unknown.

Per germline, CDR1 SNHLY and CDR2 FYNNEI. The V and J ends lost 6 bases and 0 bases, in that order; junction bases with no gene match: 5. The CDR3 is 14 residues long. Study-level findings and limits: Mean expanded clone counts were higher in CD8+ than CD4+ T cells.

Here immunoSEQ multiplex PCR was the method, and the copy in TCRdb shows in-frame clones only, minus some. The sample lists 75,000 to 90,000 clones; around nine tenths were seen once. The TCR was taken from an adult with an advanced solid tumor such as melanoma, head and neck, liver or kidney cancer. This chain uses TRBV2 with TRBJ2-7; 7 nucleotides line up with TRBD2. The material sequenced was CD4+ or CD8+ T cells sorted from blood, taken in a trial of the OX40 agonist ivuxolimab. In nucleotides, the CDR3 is TGTGCCAGCAGGGGGCGGGGGAGCTCCTACGAGCAGTACTTC. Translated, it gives CASRGRGSSYEQYF.